This T cell receptor beta chain was captured by sequencing in a study of cytomegalovirus exposure and HLA in healthy donors. General study findings and limits: The authors listed some 150 TCR beta chains as cytomegalovirus-associated.

A remark on this clone: Antigen specificity is unknown.

This CDR3 has 14 amino acids. V lost 5 bases, J lost 3 bases, and 6 bases stayed unmatched. In germline, CDR1 is PRHDT, CDR2 FYEKMQ (reference sequence). TCRdb's table, derived via immunoSEQ multiplex PCR, lists solely in-frame clones and lacks some. The profile shows approximately 160,000 clones, around 85% of them singletons. The chain couples TRBV13 to TRBJ2-7, with 8 bases lining up with TRBD2. Sequenced: PBMCs. This receptor was identified in a woman in her twenties or thirties in good health and CMV-seronegative. The CDR3: CASSPREARYEQYF. The DNA for the CDR3 is TGTGCCAGCAGCCCGCGGGAGGCCCGCTACGAGCAGTACTTC. Combining the CDR3 with reference TRBV13 and TRBJ2-7 gives the whole variable domain AAGVIQSPRHLIKEKRETATLKCYPIPRHDTVYWYQQGPGQDPQFLISFYEKMQSDKGSIPDRFSAQQFSDYHSELNMSSLELGDSALYFCASSPREARYEQYFGPGTRLTVT.